The next 22 T cell receptor beta chains were all read from a single sample in a study of blood T cell repertoires in COVID-19. The table came from immunoSEQ multiplex PCR; TCRdb's copy has only in-frame clones and leaves some out. The sample has fewer than 350,000 clones; 85% are singletons. Sequences were obtained from peripheral blood. These receptors were taken from a woman between 45 and 60 years old with active or convalescent COVID-19.

This clone was found a few times. One end of the junction fails to match germline, which may point to a read error. This chain joins TRBV24-1 and TRBJ2-7; 9 positions match TRBD1. CDR3 length equals 13 residues. Germline V gives CDR1 KGHDR, CDR2 SFDVKD. CDR3 loop: CATSDSDRGPLGF. The DNA of the CDR3 is TGTGCCACCAGTGATTCGGACAGGGGCCCTTTAGGCTTC.

This chain links TRBV5-1 with TRBJ2-7, with TRBD2 matching over 11 bases. The CDR3 runs to 23 residues. Looked up from germline, CDR1 is SGHRS and CDR2 is YFSETQ. V gave up 3 bases and J gave up 0 bases; unmatched junction bases: 26. In nucleotides, the CDR3 is TGCGCCAGCAGCTCTGTTTTGCGCGGGACTAGCGGAGACAGCCCGGGGTTCTCCTACGAGCAGTACTTC. Amino acids: CASSSVLRGTSGDSPGFSYEQYF. Combining the CDR3 with reference TRBV5-1 and TRBJ2-7 gives the whole variable domain KAGVTQTPRYLIKTRGQQVTLSCSPISGHRSVSWYQQTPGQGLQFLFEYFSETQRNKGNFPGRFSGRQFSNSRSEMNVSTLELGDSALYLCASSSVLRGTSGDSPGFSYEQYFGPGTRLTVT.

With regard to this clone: The same CDR3 can be traced to other DNA sequences in this sample. The chain is built from TRBV5-6 and TRBJ2-7, with D maybe TRBD2 (5 bases). Germline lookup yields CDR1 SGHDT and CDR2 YYEEEE. Trimming cost V 1 base and J 2 bases, with 7 bases left between them. This CDR3 has 13 amino acids. The CDR3 spells CASSLTGTYEQYF. CDR3 sequence (DNA): TGTGCCAGCAGCTTGACGGGAACCTACGAGCAGTACTTC.

This chain connects TRBV2 to TRBJ2-1; 7 bases are shared with TRBD2. Germline-derived CDR1 and CDR2 are SNHLY and FYNNEI. The CDR3 covers 15 residues. Losses at the gene ends were 1 base for V and 7 bases for J; bases not matched to a gene: 7. The CDR3 is CASSEVGLGRNEQFF. Written as DNA, the CDR3 is TGTGCCAGCAGTGAAGTTGGACTAGGCCGGAATGAGCAGTTCTTC. The full variable domain, with the rest looked up from reference TRBV2 and TRBJ2-1, is EPEVTQTPSHQVTQMGQEVILRCVPISNHLYFYWYRQILGQKVEFLVSFYNNEISEKSEIFDDQFSVERPDGSNFTLKIRSTKLEDSAMYFCASSEVGLGRNEQFFGPGTRLTVL.

This chain connects TRBV21-1 to TRBJ1-5. TRBV21-1 is a pseudogene segment. This CDR3 contains 16 residues. DNA for the CDR3: TGTGCCAGCAGCAACGGGGGAGCCGATAGCAATCAGCCCCAGCATTTT. Translating it yields CASSNGGADSNQPQHF.

Points on this clone: One end of the junction fails to match germline, which may point to a read error. This chain uses TRBV20-1 with TRBJ2-4; 8 bases line up with TRBD2. This CDR3 has 11 amino acids. The germline V gene encodes CDR1 DFQATT and CDR2 SNEGSKA (reference sequence). The CDR3 loop is CSAVGLASFNF. The DNA of the CDR3 is TGCAGTGCTGTAGGACTAGCTAGTTTCAACTTC.

This chain links TRBV10-3 with TRBJ2-6; unclear D gene. Germline lookup yields CDR1 ENHRY and CDR2 SYGVKD. V was cut by 4 bases and J by 0 bases, with 13 bases left in between. This CDR3 region has 17 residues. The CDR3 DNA reads TGTGCCATCAGTGGCATTAGCACAACCTCTGGGGCCAACGTCCTGACTTTC. Protein product: CAISGISTTSGANVLTF.

Details on this clone: Other DNA sequences in the sample encode the same CDR3. The chain recombines TRBV5-1 with TRBJ2-3; 11 bases fit TRBD2. The CDR3 runs 17 residues. Germline V lookup: CDR1 SGHRS, CDR2 YFSETQ. V lost 0 bases and J lost 3; bases outside the gene matches: 6. The CDR3 sequence: CASSLAVSSGRTDTQYF. The CDR3 DNA sequence: TGCGCCAGCAGCTTGGCCGTCTCTAGCGGGAGGACAGATACGCAGTATTTT.

The chain is built from TRBV20-1 and TRBJ2-3, with 8 bases that match TRBD1. This CDR3 has 18 residues. Germline-derived CDR1 and CDR2 are DFQATT and SNEGSKA (reference sequence). V was pared by 3 bases and J by 0 bases, with 14 bases of the junction left unmatched. CDR3 protein: CSASRAPGQGLSTDTQYF. The CDR3 DNA sequence: TGCAGTGCTAGTAGGGCACCCGGACAGGGCCTAAGCACAGATACGCAGTATTTT.

The genes are TRBV9 and TRBJ1-6; 8 nucleotides line up with TRBD1. The V and J ends lost 1 base and 5 bases, in that order; junction bases with no gene match: 2. There are 15 residues in the CDR3. The germline CDR1 and CDR2 sequences are SGDLS and YYNGEE. DNA for the CDR3: TGTGCCAGCAGCGTACAGGGGGCTGATAATTCACCCCTCCACTTT. Encoded protein: CASSVQGADNSPLHF.

The chain uses TRBV19 and TRBJ2-2, with D possibly TRBD2 on 6 matching bases. Germline CDR1 reads LNHDA; CDR2 reads SQIVND (reference sequence). The CDR3 consists of 15 residues. Trimming took 10 bases from V and 3 from J, leaving 18 bases between them. The CDR3 spells CATKTGALHTGELFF. CDR3 sequence (DNA): TGTGCCACCAAGACGGGAGCCCTCCACACCGGGGAGCTGTTTTTT.

About this clone itself: The same CDR3 also results from other DNA sequences found in this sample. The V gene is TRBV5-1, the J gene TRBJ1-6; TRBD1 matches at 8 bases. The CDR3 is 15 residues long. Per the germline V gene, CDR1 is SGHRS and CDR2 is YFSETQ. V lost 4 bases to trimming and J lost 7 bases; unmatched junction nucleotides: 7. CDR3 nucleotides: TGCGCCAGCAGCCTGCAGACAGGGGAGAATTCACCCCTCCACTTT. It translates to CASSLQTGENSPLHF.

The chain joins TRBV7-2 to TRBJ2-7, with 10 bases aligning to TRBD1. The CDR3 length is 16 residues. Per germline, CDR1 SGHTA and CDR2 FQGNSA. The V segment lost 5 bases and the J segment 0 bases; nucleotides outside the gene matches: 7. In nucleotides, the CDR3 is TGTGCCAGCAGCCATTTTCGGACAGGGGGCTCCTACGAGCAGTACTTC. Protein product: CASSHFRTGGSYEQYF.

This sequence joins TRBV19 and TRBJ2-7; 10 nucleotides align to TRBD2. Trimming took 2 bases from V and 0 from J; bases not matched to a gene: 1. The CDR3 totals 15 residues. The V gene's germline CDR1 is LNHDA and CDR2 SQIVND (reference sequence). DNA for the CDR3: TGTGCCAGTAGTATAACTAGCGGGAACTCCTACGAGCAGTACTTC. Translation: CASSITSGNSYEQYF.

The chain couples TRBV3-1 (or the pseudogene TRBV3-2) to TRBJ2-7; the D is unclear. The CDR3 runs 15 residues. Germline assignment: CDR1 LGHDT and CDR2 YNNKEL (reference sequence). The V and J ends lost 4 bases and 3 bases respectively, with 16 bases between them. CDR3 DNA: TGTGCCAGCAGCCCGTCCCCGGCACTAAGCTACGAGCAGTACTTC. As protein: CASSPSPALSYEQYF.

This chain joins TRBV7-6 and TRBJ2-5; 9 nucleotides agree with TRBD2. The CDR3 loop spans 17 amino acids. V lost 1 base, J lost 1 base, and 7 bases stayed unmatched. Per the germline V gene, CDR1 is SGHVS and CDR2 is FNYEAQ. CDR3 loop: CASSLGRNSGSQETQYF. In DNA form, the CDR3 reads TGTGCCAGCAGCTTAGGGCGCAATAGCGGGAGCCAAGAGACCCAGTACTTC. The full variable domain, completed using reference TRBV7-6 and TRBJ2-5, is GAGVSQSPRYKVTKRGQDVALRCDPISGHVSLYWYRQALGQGPEFLTYFNYEAQQDKSGLPNDRFSAERPEGSISTLTIQRTEQRDSAMYRCASSLGRNSGSQETQYFGPGTRLLVL.

This clone has a handful of counts. The chain recombines TRBV3-1 (or the pseudogene TRBV3-2) with TRBJ1-3, with 7 positions matching TRBD1. J lost 0 bases, V lost 2 bases, and 4 bases had no gene match. Germline V CDR1 and CDR2: LGHDT, YNNKEL (reference sequence). This CDR3 spans 16 amino acids. The CDR3 region has the DNA TGTGCCAGCAGCCAACCGACAGGGCTCTCTGGAAACACCATATATTTT. It codes for CASSQPTGLSGNTIYF.

The CDR3 DNA follows: TGTGCCAGCAGCAAAGTCGTGGGCCAGCGGAGCAACTATGGCTACACCTTC. As protein: CASSKVVGQRSNYGYTF. The gene calls are TRBV21-1 and TRBJ1-2. TRBV21-1 is given as a pseudogene. This CDR3 spans 17 amino acids.

The chain uses TRBV6-4 and TRBJ2-1, with D tentatively TRBD2 (6 bases). The V gene's germline CDR1 is MRHNA and CDR2 SNTAGT. The CDR3 covers 20 residues. Trimming stripped 3 bases from V and 8 bases from J, with 32 bases between. The CDR3 spells CASSEKAGPRGGVFNHEQFF. CDR3 nucleotide sequence: TGTGCCAGCAGTGAAAAAGCGGGTCCGCGAGGCGGGGTCTTCAATCATGAGCAGTTCTTC.

The chain carries TRBV23-1 and TRBJ2-3, with TRBD2 matching 12 bases. TRBV23-1 carries the ORF label, with uncertain function. The CDR3 runs 19 residues. Trimming removed 2 bases from V and 0 bases from J; junction bases left unmatched: 9. The CDR3, as DNA: TGCGCCAGCAGTCAACAGAACCGACTAGCGGGAGATAGCACAGATACGCAGTATTTT. This encodes CASSQQNRLAGDSTDTQYF.

CDR3 sequence: CASSPGAQSSYEQYF. CDR3 bases: TGCGCCAGCAGCCCGGGAGCGCAGAGCTCCTACGAGCAGTACTTC. The chain combines TRBV5-1 with TRBJ2-7, with a tentative D call TRBD2 (6 bases). This CDR3 contains 15 residues. CDR1 and CDR2 (germline): SGHRS, YFSETQ. V was shortened by 4 bases and J by 0 bases, with 14 bases between the two germline ends. The full variable domain, in which reference TRBV5-1 and TRBJ2-7 provide the parts outside the CDR3, is KAGVTQTPRYLIKTRGQQVTLSCSPISGHRSVSWYQQTPGQGLQFLFEYFSETQRNKGNFPGRFSGRQFSNSRSEMNVSTLELGDSALYLCASSPGAQSSYEQYFGPGTRLTVT.

DNA for the CDR3: TGTGCCAGCGGTAGACCGGGGACTACTAATGAAAAACTGTTTTTT. Translation gives CASGRPGTTNEKLFF. The gene calls are TRBV2 and TRBJ1-4, with D possibly being TRBD1 (5 bases). Trimming left V 8 bases short and J 2 bases short, with 15 bases between. The CDR3 contains 15 residues. The V gene's germline CDR1 is SNHLY and CDR2 FYNNEI.